These 17 T cell receptor beta chains share one sample of origin, sequenced in a study of control samples from healthy donors and cancer patients. Clones were sequenced by immunoSEQ multiplex PCR, and TCRdb holds only the in-frame ones, with some missing. The data show about 210,000 clones, and the top ten clones hold approximately 2.2%. The sample taken for sequencing was blood. Receptors were obtained from a woman aged 25 to 39 in good health.

The rearrangement uses TRBV28 and TRBJ1-1; D not certain. Germline values: CDR1 MDHEN, CDR2 SYDVKM. Trimming shortened V by 6 bases and J by 1 base, and 6 bases separated the two germline ends. CDR3 length: 12 amino acids. CDR3 in amino acids: CASREQNTEAFF. CDR3 sequence (DNA): TGTGCCAGCAGAGAGCAGAACACTGAAGCTTTCTTT.

The chain links TRBV7-9 to TRBJ2-3; 8 bases agree with TRBD2. Germline loops: CDR1 SEHNR, CDR2 FQNEAQ (reference sequence). J was trimmed by 10 bases and V by 8 bases; bases with no gene match: 14. The CDR3 covers 14 residues. The CDR3 region is CASGPSGGNRAQYF. CDR3 bases: TGTGCCAGCGGTCCCAGCGGGGGTAATAGGGCGCAGTATTTT.

The J gene is TRBJ1-2, the V gene TRBV5-4; no clear D. Germline CDR1 reads SGHNT; CDR2 reads YYREEE (reference sequence). The CDR3 has 14 amino acids. Trimming stripped 4 bases from V and 1 base from J, with 11 bases between. The CDR3 DNA reads TGTGCCAGCAGCCGCATGGAGATTAACTATGGCTACACCTTC. It codes for CASSRMEINYGYTF.

This rearrangement joins TRBV5-1 to TRBJ1-6, with 8 nucleotides matching TRBD1. This CDR3 comprises 15 residues. Germline V gene data show CDR1 as SGHRS and CDR2 as YFSETQ. Germline trimming cut 1 base from V and 5 bases from J; bases unmatched to any gene: 2. CDR3 amino acids: CASSLNRGNNSPLHF. CDR3 nucleotide sequence: TGCGCCAGCAGCTTGAACAGGGGGAATAATTCACCCCTCCACTTT.

The chain carries TRBV5-5 and TRBJ1-6, with D possibly TRBD1 on 6 matching bases. V shed 3 bases and J shed 4 bases, with 11 bases lying between them. CDR1 and CDR2 (germline): SGHKS, YYEKEE (reference sequence). The CDR3 length is 15 residues. CDR3 nucleotides: TGTGCCAGCAGCTCCCCGGGACATTATAATTCACCCCTCCACTTT. Translating it yields CASSSPGHYNSPLHF. Supplemented by reference TRBV5-5 and TRBJ1-6, the full variable domain reads DAGVTQSPTHLIKTRGQQVTLRCSPISGHKSVSWYQQVLGQGPQFIFQYYEKEERGRGNFPDRFSARQFPNYSSELNVNALLLGDSALYLCASSSPGHYNSPLHFGNGTRLTVT.

The V call is TRBV30, the J call TRBJ2-7; D call uncertain. Germline V gene data show CDR1 as GTSNPN and CDR2 as SVGIG (reference sequence). The CDR3 sequence is 12 residues long. V dropped 2 bases and J dropped 1 base, with 6 bases sitting between them. CDR3: CAWSWQSYEQYF. The CDR3 DNA reads TGTGCCTGGAGTTGGCAGTCCTACGAGCAGTACTTC.

The chain employs TRBV15 and TRBJ2-3, with unresolved D. This CDR3 contains 16 residues. Trimming left V 3 bases short and J 0 bases short, with 13 bases between. Germline CDR1 LNHNV, CDR2 YYDKDF (reference sequence). CDR3 sequence reads: CATSSSKSYSTDTQYF. For the CDR3, the DNA is TGTGCCACCAGCAGCTCGAAGAGCTATAGCACAGATACGCAGTATTTT.

The CDR3 loop is CASSLEGGRDNQPQHF. The CDR3 bases are TGTGCCAGCAGTCTAGAGGGGGGACGGGACAATCAGCCCCAGCATTTT. This sequence joins TRBV27 and TRBJ1-5, with D perhaps TRBD1 (6 bases). Germline V gene data show CDR1 as MNHEY and CDR2 as SMNVEV (reference sequence). Trimming took 5 bases from V and 3 from J, leaving 17 bases between them. The CDR3 is made up of 16 amino acids.

The chain is built from TRBV19 and TRBJ1-4, with D possibly being TRBD1 (5 bases). Germline CDR1 reads LNHDA; CDR2 reads SQIVND (reference sequence). The CDR3 has 13 amino acids. The V end was cut by 3 bases, the J end by 7 bases, with 9 bases between. DNA of the CDR3: TGTGCCAGTAGTATTGACAGTTTTGAAAAACTGTTTTTT. This gives the protein CASSIDSFEKLFF.

V and J are TRBV18 and TRBJ1-1; TRBD1 matches at 7 bases. V gave up 4 bases and J gave up 0 bases; unmatched junction bases: 5. This CDR3 has 15 amino acids. CDR1 KGHSH and CDR2 LQKENI come from the germline V gene. For the CDR3, the DNA is TGTGCCAGCTCACTACGGACAGGCGTGAACACTGAAGCTTTCTTT. Translating gives CASSLRTGVNTEAFF.

The J gene is TRBJ1-2, the V gene TRBV18; D might be TRBD1 (5 bases). CDR3 length: 14 residues. The V and J ends lost 8 bases and 4 bases respectively, with 17 bases between them. CDR1 and CDR2 from the germline V gene are KGHSH and LQKENI. CDR3 protein: CASQGASGLYGYTF. CDR3 nucleotide sequence: TGTGCCAGCCAAGGGGCCAGTGGGCTCTATGGCTACACCTTC.

The chain joins TRBV24-1 to TRBJ2-6, with D uncertain. The CDR3 is made up of 14 amino acids. V was trimmed by 5 bases and J by 0 bases, leaving 4 bases between them. The germline V gene encodes CDR1 KGHDR and CDR2 SFDVKD. CDR3 region: CATSGVSGANVLTF. The CDR3, as DNA: TGTGCCACCAGTGGGGTCTCTGGGGCCAACGTCCTGACTTTC.

The chain employs TRBV6-5 and TRBJ1-5; no reliable D call. Per the germline V gene, CDR1 is MNHEY and CDR2 is SVGAGI. V lost 2 bases and J 0 bases, leaving 8 bases between the germline ends. CDR3 size: 15 residues. CDR3 nucleotides: TGTGCCAGCAGTTACGCAGTCAATAGCAATCAGCCCCAGCATTTT. It translates to CASSYAVNSNQPQHF.

Comments on this clone: Other DNA sequences in this specimen translate into the identical CDR3. The chain carries TRBV7-6 and TRBJ2-1; the D is unclear. This CDR3 spans 11 amino acids. Germline loops: CDR1 SGHVS, CDR2 FNYEAQ. Trimming removed 1 base at V and 10 bases at J, with 5 bases between. CDR3 sequence: CASSLGREQFF. For the CDR3, the DNA is TGTGCCAGCAGCTTAGGTCGAGAGCAGTTCTTC. The full variable domain, in which reference TRBV7-6 and TRBJ2-1 provide the parts outside the CDR3, is GAGVSQSPRYKVTKRGQDVALRCDPISGHVSLYWYRQALGQGPEFLTYFNYEAQQDKSGLPNDRFSAERPEGSISTLTIQRTEQRDSAMYRCASSLGREQFFGPGTRLTVL.

J is TRBJ1-2 and V is TRBV4-1; TRBD1 is a possible D gene (5 bases). The V gene's germline CDR1 is MGHRA and CDR2 YSYEKL. The CDR3 is 14 amino acids. Trimming took 4 bases from V and 4 from J, leaving 13 bases between them. The CDR3 spells CASSRAGTAYGYTF. The CDR3 DNA follows: TGCGCCAGCAGCCGTGCCGGGACGGCCTATGGCTACACCTTC.

The chain combines TRBV19 with TRBJ1-1; no clear D. The CDR3 spans 13 residues. The ends were cut back, 3 bases at V and 9 bases at J, with 14 bases in the middle. Germline V gene sequence: CDR1 LNHDA, CDR2 SQIVND (reference sequence). The CDR3 DNA reads as TGTGCCAGTAGTATCTCGAGGGATGTTAAAGCTTTCTTT. It translates to CASSISRDVKAFF.

The chain combines TRBV29-1 with TRBJ2-7; D is perhaps TRBD1 (6 bases). Germline V gives CDR1 SQVTM, CDR2 ANQGSEA. The V end lost 4 bases, the J end lost 4 bases, and 14 bases lay between the germline ends. CDR3 length: 13 amino acids. The CDR3 sequence: CSVGEGGMYEQYF. Here the CDR3 DNA reads TGCAGCGTTGGTGAAGGGGGAATGTACGAGCAGTACTTC.